The clone carrying this T cell receptor (beta chain) was found many times. What it binds is not known. The CDR3 covers 14 residues. Germline CDR1 and CDR2: SNHLY and FYNNEI. The V and J ends lost 6 bases and 0 bases, in that order; junction bases with no gene match: 2. The sample originates from a study of blood T cells in healthy people across ages. Study at large: The template switching approach captured approximately one barcoded beta molecule for every two T cells.

Study-wide findings and caveats: Strongly correlated with naive T cell percentage was TCR beta diversity. Expanded clonotype shifts may have been confounded, as the donors had an unknown CMV status.

For every donor, a draw yielded 8.5 to 10 milliliters of peripheral blood. Next came a second PCR, run for about 6 to 11 cycles, which used a sample-barcoded 5' primer along with a J-beta primer mix. One entry per CDR3 protein results from TCRdb running MiXCR on the 5' RACE reads. The sample has more than 1.4 million distinct CDR3 sequences; 42% are singletons. J is TRBJ1-3 and V is TRBV2; 7 bases agree with TRBD1. The receptor was derived from a woman younger than 35 in good health. The material sequenced was blood. The CDR3 loop is CASRGQLSGNTIYF. Here the CDR3 DNA reads TGTGCCAGCAGGGGACAGCTCTCTGGAAACACCATATATTTT.